Included here is one T cell receptor beta chain sequence, with context. Antigen specificity is unknown. Profiled with immunoSEQ multiplex PCR; TCRdb holds only in-frame clones, not every one. The sample lists tens of thousands of clones; over 85% were seen once. This sample was included in a study of graft-versus-host responses after intestinal transplantation. There are 13 residues in the CDR3. CDR1 is MDHEN, CDR2 SYDVKM, per germline. Trimming stripped 2 bases from V and 10 bases from J, with 11 bases between. This TCR derives from a human donor who received an intestinal transplant. Material: unstimulated CD8+ T cells sorted from spleen or lymph node cells, obtained before intestinal transplant. The rearrangement uses TRBV28 and TRBJ2-2; no firm D call. The CDR3 spells CASSLEFGSELFF. The DNA of the CDR3 is TGTGCCAGCAGTTTAGAATTCGGTTCGGAGCTGTTTTTT.